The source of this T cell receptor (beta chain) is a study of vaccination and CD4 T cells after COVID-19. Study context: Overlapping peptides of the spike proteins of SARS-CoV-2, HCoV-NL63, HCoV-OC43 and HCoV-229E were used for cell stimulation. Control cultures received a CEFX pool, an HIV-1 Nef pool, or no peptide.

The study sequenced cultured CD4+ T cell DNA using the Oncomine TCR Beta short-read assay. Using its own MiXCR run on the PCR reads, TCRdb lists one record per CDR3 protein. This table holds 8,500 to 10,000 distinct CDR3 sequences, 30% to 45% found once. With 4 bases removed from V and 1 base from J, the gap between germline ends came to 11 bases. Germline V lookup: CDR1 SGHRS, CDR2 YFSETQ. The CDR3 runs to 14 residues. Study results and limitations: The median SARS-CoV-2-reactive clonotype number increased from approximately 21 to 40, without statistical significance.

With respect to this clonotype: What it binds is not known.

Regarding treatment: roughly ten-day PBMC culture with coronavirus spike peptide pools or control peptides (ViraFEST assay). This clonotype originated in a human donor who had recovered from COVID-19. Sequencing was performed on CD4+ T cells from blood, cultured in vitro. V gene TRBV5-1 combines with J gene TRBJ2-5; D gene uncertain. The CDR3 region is CASSIGTIQETQYF. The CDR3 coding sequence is TGCGCCAGCAGCATTGGAACTATCCAAGAGACCCAGTACTTC.